This entry lists 30 T cell receptor beta chains sequenced from one sample in a study of cytomegalovirus exposure and HLA in healthy donors. The PCR ran on 60 Vbeta and 13 Jbeta primers. Using immunoSEQ multiplex PCR, the repertoire was profiled, and TCRdb retains in-frame clones only, with some absent. This table has approximately 100,000 clones, around 80% appearing once. Sequenced sample: PBMCs. Every receptor here comes from a female donor in good health and CMV-seronegative.

The rearrangement links TRBV5-6 to TRBJ1-2; D may be TRBD1 (5 bases). The CDR3 is 16 amino acids. Germline CDR1 and CDR2: SGHDT and YYEEEE. V lost 1 base and J lost 6, with 19 bases in between. CDR3 sequence: CASSLTEMTDFHGYTF. In DNA, the CDR3 is TGTGCCAGCAGCTTGACTGAAATGACAGACTTCCATGGCTACACCTTC.

This clone occurred a few times. The rearrangement uses TRBV27 and TRBJ1-4; D perhaps matches TRBD1 (5 bases). Trimming left V 5 bases short and J 7 bases short, with 11 bases between. CDR1 MNHEY and CDR2 SMNVEV come from the germline V gene (reference sequence). CDR3 length: 13 amino acids. The CDR3 DNA follows: TGTGCCAGCAGTAACTGGGGCGGTGAAAAACTGTTTTTT. It encodes CASSNWGGEKLFF.

The chain uses TRBV6-1 and TRBJ2-7, with TRBD1 matching 7 bases. CDR1 is MNHNS, CDR2 SASEGT, per germline. V was pared by 3 bases and J by 2 bases, with 7 bases of the junction left unmatched. The CDR3 contains 15 residues. CDR3: CASSDTGTAAYEQYF. The CDR3, as DNA: TGTGCCAGCAGTGATACCGGGACAGCCGCCTACGAGCAGTACTTC.

This chain uses TRBV12-5 with TRBJ1-6; 8 bases align to TRBD1. This CDR3 comprises 15 residues. Per the germline V gene, CDR1 is LGHNT and CDR2 is FRNRAP. CDR3 protein: CNIRGTGPLSSPLHF. The CDR3 DNA reads TGTAATATTAGAGGGACAGGACCCCTCAGTTCACCCCTCCACTTT. Full variable domain (outside the CDR3, taken from reference TRBV12-5 and TRBJ1-6): DARVTQTPRHKVTEMGQEVTMRCQPILGHNTVFWYRQTMMQGLELLAYFRNRAPLDDSGMPKDRFSAEMPDATLATLKIQPSEPRDSAVYFCNIRGTGPLSSPLHFGNGTRLTVT.

The V call is TRBV5-6, the J call TRBJ1-2; 9 bases match TRBD1. This CDR3 contains 16 residues. After removal of 4 bases from V and 2 bases from J, the junction contained 9 bases not matched to a gene. Germline V gene lookup returns CDR1 SGHDT and CDR2 YYEEEE. CDR3 DNA: TGTGCCAGCAGCCTCTCACAGGGGGCGCGGAACTATGGCTACACCTTC. This translates into CASSLSQGARNYGYTF.

This CDR3 reads CASTPGLVRSYNEQFF. The CDR3 nucleotides are TGTGCCAGCACCCCGGGTTTAGTGCGCTCCTACAATGAGCAGTTCTTC. The chain couples TRBV5-8 to TRBJ2-1; unclear D gene. V was cut by 6 bases and J by 0 bases, with 16 bases left in between. The CDR3 runs to 16 residues. Germline V lookup: CDR1 SGHTS, CDR2 YDEGEE. Supplemented by reference TRBV5-8 and TRBJ2-1, the full variable domain reads EAGVTQSPTHLIKTRGQQATLRCSPISGHTSVYWYQQALGLGLQFLLWYDEGEERNRGNFPPRFSGRQFPNYSSELNVNALELEDSALYLCASTPGLVRSYNEQFFGPGTRLTVL.

The chain carries TRBV11-2 and TRBJ1-3; D gene uncertain. Deletions cut 5 bases from V and 0 bases from J, with 11 bases between. Germline CDR1 SGHAT, CDR2 FQNNGV. This CDR3 comprises 15 residues. The CDR3 sequence is CASSPSGNSGNTIYF. The CDR3 nucleotides are TGTGCCAGCAGCCCAAGTGGCAACTCTGGAAACACCATATATTTT.

This chain uses TRBV30 with TRBJ1-2; 8 nucleotides align to TRBD1. This CDR3 spans 13 amino acids. Per the germline V gene, CDR1 is GTSNPN and CDR2 is SVGIG (reference sequence). Germline trimming cut 1 base from V and 7 bases from J; bases unmatched to any gene: 5. The CDR3: CAWSDTGGRGYTF. CDR3 in DNA: TGTGCCTGGAGTGATACAGGGGGTCGTGGCTACACCTTC. The full variable domain, with the rest looked up from reference TRBV30 and TRBJ1-2, is SQTIHQWPATLVQPVGSPLSLECTVEGTSNPNLYWYRQAAGRGLQLLFYSVGIGQISSEVPQNLSASRPQDRQFILSSKKLLLSDSGFYLCAWSDTGGRGYTFGSGTRLTVV.

This clone was observed a few times. This chain connects TRBV5-6 to TRBJ1-1, with D possibly being TRBD1 (5 bases). CDR3 size: 14 residues. Trimming took off 4 bases at V and 5 bases at J, with 15 bases between the two ends. Germline V gene data show CDR1 as SGHDT and CDR2 as YYEEEE. CDR3 protein: CASSQGARWTEAFF. DNA for the CDR3: TGTGCCAGCAGCCAAGGGGCGCGTTGGACTGAAGCTTTCTTT.

The rearrangement joins TRBV11-2 to TRBJ2-1, with a possible D match to TRBD1 (6 bases). V was pared by 1 base and J by 15 bases, with 10 bases between. Germline lookup yields CDR1 SGHAT and CDR2 FQNNGV. The CDR3 loop spans 11 amino acids. The CDR3: CASSLGTELFF. CDR3 coding DNA: TGTGCCAGCAGCTTAGGGACAGAATTGTTCTTC.

This clone occurred a few times. The chain uses TRBV6-9 and TRBJ1-4, with D possibly matching TRBD1 (5 bases). Germline V lookup: CDR1 MNHGY, CDR2 SVAAGI. V lost 6 bases to trimming and J lost 8 bases, with 22 bases between them. The CDR3 runs 16 residues. The DNA of the CDR3 is TGTGCCAGCAGGATCCTCCCCCAGGGAGGACGAGAAAAACTGTTTTTT. As protein: CASRILPQGGREKLFF.

V usage is TRBV7-2 and J usage is TRBJ1-5; unclear D gene. There are 11 residues in the CDR3. Germline V CDR1 and CDR2: SGHTA, FQGNSA. Between the trimmed V and J ends, which lost 1 base and 9 bases, there was a span of 4 bases. CDR3 sequence reads: CASSLVRPQHF. DNA of the CDR3: TGTGCCAGCAGCTTAGTCCGGCCCCAGCATTTT.

The chain carries TRBV5-5 and TRBJ2-1; D not resolved. Per the germline V gene, CDR1 is SGHKS and CDR2 is YYEKEE (reference sequence). The germline V and J ends were trimmed by 6 bases and 5 bases, with 9 bases remaining between them. The CDR3 runs to 12 residues. CDR3 DNA sequence: TGTGCCAGCATCTCAGTGAACAATGAGCAGTTCTTC. Amino acid sequence: CASISVNNEQFF. Based on the CDR3 plus reference TRBV5-5 and TRBJ2-1, the full variable domain is DAGVTQSPTHLIKTRGQQVTLRCSPISGHKSVSWYQQVLGQGPQFIFQYYEKEERGRGNFPDRFSARQFPNYSSELNVNALLLGDSALYLCASISVNNEQFFGPGTRLTVL.

The V gene is TRBV7-8, the J gene TRBJ2-7; 8 bases line up with TRBD2. The V gene end was trimmed by 4 bases and the J gene end by 3 bases; junction bases not matched to a gene: 8. The CDR3 loop spans 15 amino acids. CDR1 and CDR2 (germline): SGHVS, FQNEAQ. The CDR3 reads CASSSRAGGLYEQYF. CDR3 nucleotides: TGTGCCAGCAGCTCGAGGGCGGGGGGACTCTACGAGCAGTACTTC.

The CDR3, as DNA: TGTGCCAGCAGCGGGAGGGCGGATTTTAGCACAGATACGCAGTATTTT. It specifies CASSGRADFSTDTQYF. The V gene is TRBV5-6, the J gene TRBJ2-3; 7 nucleotides line up with TRBD2. The CDR3 loop spans 16 amino acids. Germline CDR1 reads SGHDT; CDR2 reads YYEEEE. Trimming cost V 4 bases and J 0 bases; bases outside gene matches: 8.

The chain has TRBV7-8 and TRBJ2-7, with D possibly TRBD2 on 7 matching bases. Between the trimmed V and J ends, which lost 5 bases and 4 bases, there was a span of 12 bases. This CDR3 region has 13 residues. Germline V lookup: CDR1 SGHVS, CDR2 FQNEAQ. CDR3 sequence: CASSEGGRYEQYF. The CDR3 DNA follows: TGTGCCAGCAGCGAGGGGGGGCGATACGAGCAGTACTTC. Drawing the rest from reference TRBV7-8 and TRBJ2-7, the complete variable domain is GAGVSQSPRYKVAKRGQDVALRCDPISGHVSLFWYQQALGQGPEFLTYFQNEAQLDKSGLPSDRFFAERPEGSVSTLKIQRTQQEDSAVYLCASSEGGRYEQYFGPGTRLTVT.

This rearrangement joins TRBV7-2 to TRBJ1-2; D unresolved. Germline loops: CDR1 SGHTA, CDR2 FQGNSA. Trimming left V 4 bases short and J 8 bases short, with 11 bases between. The CDR3 length is 12 residues. CDR3 in DNA: TGTGCCAGCAGCTCCGGGGTACAAGGCTACACCTTC. Its translation: CASSSGVQGYTF.

This chain connects TRBV7-9 to TRBJ2-7, with 8 bases lining up with TRBD1. Per the germline V gene, CDR1 is SEHNR and CDR2 is FQNEAQ (reference sequence). Trimming took 5 bases from V and 2 from J; bases not matched to a gene: 8. The CDR3 has 15 residues. CDR3 DNA sequence: TGTGCCAGCAGCCCCAGGGGACAGGTACCCTACGAGCAGTACTTC. Translating gives CASSPRGQVPYEQYF.

This sequence joins TRBV29-1 and TRBJ2-1; 9 bases are a match to TRBD2. Germline lookup yields CDR1 SQVTM and CDR2 ANQGSEA. This CDR3 is built from 12 residues. V shed 6 bases and J 6 bases; nucleotides not matched to a gene: 3. In DNA, the CDR3 is TGCAGCGTCCTAGCGGGGCTCAATGAGCAGTTCTTC. Protein product: CSVLAGLNEQFF.

The CDR3 is CASSPQTGGTSNYGYTF. The CDR3 DNA reads as TGTGCCAGCAGTCCCCAGACAGGGGGGACCTCTAACTATGGCTACACCTTC. The chain recombines TRBV28 with TRBJ1-2; TRBD1 matches at 9 bases. Germline values: CDR1 MDHEN, CDR2 SYDVKM. This CDR3 region has 17 residues. After removal of 5 bases from V and 0 bases from J, the junction contained 10 bases not matched to a gene.

The chain has TRBV21-1 and TRBJ2-5; the table's TRBD2 call for D was not verified on the DNA. TRBV21-1 is termed a pseudogene. The CDR3 covers 17 residues. The CDR3 nucleotides read TGTGCCAGCAGCAAAATCGGGGGGGGCAGGGATCGGGAGACCCAGTACTTC. Its translation: CASSKIGGGRDRETQYF.

The chain uses TRBV7-2 and TRBJ1-1; possible D gene TRBD1, 5 bases. CDR3 length: 17 amino acids. Trimming pared 5 bases from V and 2 bases from J, leaving 21 bases between. The germline CDR1 and CDR2 sequences are SGHTA and FQGNSA. The DNA for the CDR3 is TGTGCCAGCAGCCTGCGGTCGTGGGGGGTGGGCAACACTGAAGCTTTCTTT. Translated: CASSLRSWGVGNTEAFF.

This clone appeared once. The CDR3 nucleotides are TGTGCCAGCAGCTTATACGGTAACTCCTATAATTCACCCCTCCACTTT. Its protein is CASSLYGNSYNSPLHF. The chain carries TRBV7-2 and TRBJ1-6, with unresolved D. The germline CDR1 and CDR2 sequences are SGHTA and FQGNSA. The CDR3 runs to 16 residues. The germline V and J ends were trimmed by 2 bases and 0 bases, with 8 bases remaining between them.

The gene calls are TRBV14 and TRBJ2-5; TRBD1 is a possible D gene (6 bases). TRBJ2-7 explains the end of the DNA better; the J call may be wrong. The CDR3 is 13 residues long. In germline, CDR1 is SGHDN, CDR2 FVKESK. The DNA of the CDR3 is TGTGCCAGCAGCGTACAGGGTACCTACGAGCAGTACTTC. Protein product: CASSVQGTYEQYF.

The J gene is TRBJ2-5, the V gene TRBV30, with 7 positions matching TRBD1. Germline V lookup: CDR1 GTSNPN, CDR2 SVGIG (reference sequence). V trimming: 6 bases; J trimming: 5 bases; junction bases outside the gene matches: 9. CDR3 size: 13 residues. DNA for the CDR3: TGTGCCTGTAGCAGGGGGTACGGGGAGACCCAGTACTTC. Its protein is CACSRGYGETQYF.

This sequence joins TRBV18 and TRBJ1-2, with 7 bases identical to TRBD1. Germline values: CDR1 KGHSH, CDR2 LQKENI. CDR3 length equals 16 residues. V lost 1 base, J lost 0 bases, and 5 bases stayed unmatched. In DNA, the CDR3 is TGTGCCAGCTCACCACTGGGACAGACCGCTAACTATGGCTACACCTTC. Its translation: CASSPLGQTANYGYTF.

The chain has TRBV30 and TRBJ1-1; D ambiguous. The V gene lost 4 bases and the J gene lost 6 bases, with 6 bases spanning the gap. This CDR3 contains 10 residues. Germline V gene data show CDR1 as GTSNPN and CDR2 as SVGIG (reference sequence). CDR3 coding DNA: TGTGCCTGGATTCAGGCTGAAGCTTTCTTT. Translated, it gives CAWIQAEAFF.

V gene TRBV6-5 combines with J gene TRBJ1-2, with a possible D match to TRBD1 (6 bases). Trimming cost V 6 bases and J 8 bases, with 16 bases left between them. CDR3 length equals 13 residues. CDR1 MNHEY and CDR2 SVGAGI come from the germline V gene. CDR3 in amino acids: CASSTTGIGGYTF. The CDR3 DNA is TGTGCCAGCAGCACAACAGGGATCGGGGGCTACACCTTC.

This chain joins TRBV18 and TRBJ2-3, with 8 bases aligning to TRBD1. The CDR3 runs to 16 residues. The V segment lost 3 bases and the J segment 2 bases; nucleotides outside the gene matches: 7. The V gene's germline CDR1 is KGHSH and CDR2 LQKENI. The CDR3, as DNA: TGTGCCAGCTCACCCCCCAGACAGGGGCCCACAGATACGCAGTATTTT. It encodes CASSPPRQGPTDTQYF.

V and J are TRBV10-3 and TRBJ2-7; weak D call: TRBD2 (6 bases). V dropped 4 bases and J dropped 3 bases, with 16 bases sitting between them. The CDR3 loop spans 15 amino acids. Germline V gene data show CDR1 as ENHRY and CDR2 as SYGVKD. CDR3 residues: CAISVEGPPIYEQYF. CDR3 sequence (DNA): TGTGCCATCAGTGTGGAGGGTCCCCCTATCTACGAGCAGTACTTC.